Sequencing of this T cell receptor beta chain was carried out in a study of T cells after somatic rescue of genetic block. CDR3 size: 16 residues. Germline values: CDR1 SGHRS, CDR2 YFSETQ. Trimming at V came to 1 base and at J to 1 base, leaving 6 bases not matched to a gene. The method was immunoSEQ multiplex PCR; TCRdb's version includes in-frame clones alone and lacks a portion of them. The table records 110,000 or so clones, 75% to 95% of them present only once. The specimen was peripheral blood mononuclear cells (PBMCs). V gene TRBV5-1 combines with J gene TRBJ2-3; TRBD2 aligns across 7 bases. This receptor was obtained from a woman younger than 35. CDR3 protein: CASSLRGLAGTDTQYF. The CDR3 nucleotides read TGCGCCAGCAGCTTGAGAGGCCTAGCGGGCACAGATACGCAGTATTTT.